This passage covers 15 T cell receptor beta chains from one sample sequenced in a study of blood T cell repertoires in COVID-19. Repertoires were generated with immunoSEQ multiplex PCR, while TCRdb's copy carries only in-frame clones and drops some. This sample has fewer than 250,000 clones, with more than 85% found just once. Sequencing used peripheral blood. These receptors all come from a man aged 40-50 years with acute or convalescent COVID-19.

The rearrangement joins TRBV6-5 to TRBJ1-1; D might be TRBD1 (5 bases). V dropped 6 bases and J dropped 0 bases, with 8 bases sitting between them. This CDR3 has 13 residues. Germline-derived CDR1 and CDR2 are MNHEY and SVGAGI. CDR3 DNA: TGTGCCAGCAGATGGACACTGAACACTGAAGCTTTCTTT. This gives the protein CASRWTLNTEAFF.

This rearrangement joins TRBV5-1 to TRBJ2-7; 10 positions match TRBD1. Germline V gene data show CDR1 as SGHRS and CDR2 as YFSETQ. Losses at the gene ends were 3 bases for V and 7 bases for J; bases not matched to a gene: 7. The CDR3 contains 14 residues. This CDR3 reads CASSSPGQGGEQYF. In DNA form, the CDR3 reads TGCGCCAGCAGCTCCCCCGGACAGGGGGGAGAGCAGTACTTC.

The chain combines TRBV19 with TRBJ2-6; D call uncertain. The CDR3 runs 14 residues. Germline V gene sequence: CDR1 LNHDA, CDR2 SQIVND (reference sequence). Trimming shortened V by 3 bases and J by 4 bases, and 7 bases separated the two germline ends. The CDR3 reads CASSIGSGANVLTF. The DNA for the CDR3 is TGTGCCAGTAGTATCGGTTCAGGGGCCAACGTCCTGACTTTC.

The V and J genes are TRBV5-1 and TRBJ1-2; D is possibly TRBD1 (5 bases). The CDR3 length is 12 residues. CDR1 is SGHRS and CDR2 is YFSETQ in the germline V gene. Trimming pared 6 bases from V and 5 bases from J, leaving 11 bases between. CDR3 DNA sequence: TGCGCCAGCACTCCCCAGGGATATGGCTACACCTTC. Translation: CASTPQGYGYTF. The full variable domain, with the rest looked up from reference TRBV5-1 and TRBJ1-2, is KAGVTQTPRYLIKTRGQQVTLSCSPISGHRSVSWYQQTPGQGLQFLFEYFSETQRNKGNFPGRFSGRQFSNSRSEMNVSTLELGDSALYLCASTPQGYGYTFGSGTRLTVV.

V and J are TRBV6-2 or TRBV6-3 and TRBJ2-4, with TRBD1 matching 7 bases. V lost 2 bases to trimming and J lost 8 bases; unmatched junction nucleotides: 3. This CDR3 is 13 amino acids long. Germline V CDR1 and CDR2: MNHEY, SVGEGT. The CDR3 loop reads CASSYLGQDIQYF. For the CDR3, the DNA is TGTGCCAGCAGTTACCTTGGACAGGACATTCAGTACTTC.

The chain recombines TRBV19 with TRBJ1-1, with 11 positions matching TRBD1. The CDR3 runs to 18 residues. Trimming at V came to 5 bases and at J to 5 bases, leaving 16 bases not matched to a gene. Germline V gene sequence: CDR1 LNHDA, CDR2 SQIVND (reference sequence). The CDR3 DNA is TGTGCCAGTAGTGCCCGGGACAGGGGGAATTCATATAAGACTGAAGCTTTCTTT. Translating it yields CASSARDRGNSYKTEAFF.

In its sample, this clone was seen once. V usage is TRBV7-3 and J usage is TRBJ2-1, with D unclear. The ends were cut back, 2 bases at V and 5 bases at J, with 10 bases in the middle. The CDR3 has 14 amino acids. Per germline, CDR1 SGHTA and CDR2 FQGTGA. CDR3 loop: CASSLAGSHNEQFF. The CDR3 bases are TGTGCCAGCAGCTTAGCCGGGTCCCACAATGAGCAGTTCTTC.

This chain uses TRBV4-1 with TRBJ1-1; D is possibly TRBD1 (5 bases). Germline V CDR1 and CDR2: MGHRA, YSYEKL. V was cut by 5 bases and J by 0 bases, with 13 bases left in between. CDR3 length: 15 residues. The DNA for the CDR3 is TGCGCCAGCAGCTCCCACAGGAGCATGAACACTGAAGCTTTCTTT. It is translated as CASSSHRSMNTEAFF.

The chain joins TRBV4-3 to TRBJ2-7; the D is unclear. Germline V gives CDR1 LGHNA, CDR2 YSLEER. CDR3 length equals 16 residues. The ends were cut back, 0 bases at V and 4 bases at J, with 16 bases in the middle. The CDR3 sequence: CASSQEGTFPLYEQYF. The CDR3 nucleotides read TGCGCCAGCAGCCAAGAGGGCACCTTCCCCCTGTACGAGCAGTACTTC.

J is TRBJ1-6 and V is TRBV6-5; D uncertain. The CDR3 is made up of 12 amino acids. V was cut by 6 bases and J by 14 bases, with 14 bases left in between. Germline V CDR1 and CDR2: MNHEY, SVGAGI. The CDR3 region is CASRDERESLHF. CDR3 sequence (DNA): TGTGCCAGCAGGGATGAAAGGGAGTCCCTCCACTTT.

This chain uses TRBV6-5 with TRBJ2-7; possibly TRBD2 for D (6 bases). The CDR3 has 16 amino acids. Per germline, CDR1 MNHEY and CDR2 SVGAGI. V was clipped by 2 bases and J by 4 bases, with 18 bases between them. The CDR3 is CASSYPLRGGEYEQYF. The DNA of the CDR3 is TGTGCCAGCAGTTACCCCCTCCGAGGCGGGGAATACGAGCAGTACTTC.

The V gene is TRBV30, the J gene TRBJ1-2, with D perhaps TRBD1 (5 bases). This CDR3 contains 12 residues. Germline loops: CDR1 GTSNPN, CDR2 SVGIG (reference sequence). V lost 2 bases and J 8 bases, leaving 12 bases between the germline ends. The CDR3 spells CAWSSGMHGYTF. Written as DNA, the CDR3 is TGTGCCTGGAGTTCAGGGATGCACGGCTACACCTTC.

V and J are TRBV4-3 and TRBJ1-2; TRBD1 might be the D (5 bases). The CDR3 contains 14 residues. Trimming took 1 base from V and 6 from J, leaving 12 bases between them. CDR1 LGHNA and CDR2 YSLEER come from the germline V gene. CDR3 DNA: TGCGCCAGCAGCCAAGGGAGGGGACGAGATGGCTACACCTTC. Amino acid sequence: CASSQGRGRDGYTF.

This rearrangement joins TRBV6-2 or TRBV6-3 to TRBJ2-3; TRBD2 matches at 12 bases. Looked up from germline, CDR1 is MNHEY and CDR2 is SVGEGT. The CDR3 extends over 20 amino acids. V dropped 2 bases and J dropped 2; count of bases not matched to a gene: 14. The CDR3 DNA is TGTGCCAGCAGTTACCCAGGGGTCGGCGGACTAGCGGGACACACAGATACGCAGTATTTT. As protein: CASSYPGVGGLAGHTDTQYF.

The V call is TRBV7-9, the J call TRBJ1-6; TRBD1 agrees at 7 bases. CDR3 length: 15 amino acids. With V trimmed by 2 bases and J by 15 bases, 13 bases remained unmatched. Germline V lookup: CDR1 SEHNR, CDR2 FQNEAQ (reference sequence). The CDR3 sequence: CASSLKGTDQRNLHF. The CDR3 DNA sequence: TGTGCCAGCAGCTTAAAGGGGACAGACCAGCGAAACCTCCACTTT. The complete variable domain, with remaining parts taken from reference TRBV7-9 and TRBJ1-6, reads DTGVSQNPRHKITKRGQNVTFRCDPISEHNRLYWYRQTLGQGPEFLTYFQNEAQLEKSRLLSDRFSAERPKGSFSTLEIQRTEQGDSAMYLCASSLKGTDQRNLHFGNGTRLTVT.